The 14 T cell receptor beta chains below were found in one sample sequenced in a study of cytomegalovirus exposure and HLA in healthy donors. Vbeta (60) and Jbeta (13) primers were used in the PCR. Sequencing used immunoSEQ multiplex PCR; TCRdb keeps in-frame clones, though not all of them. The data contain fewer than 200,000 clones, about 72% of them singletons. The sample comprised PBMCs. Receptors originate from a human donor in good health.

This clone appeared a few times. The chain joins TRBV5-4 to TRBJ2-1, with 7 bases lining up with TRBD1. The germline CDR1 and CDR2 sequences are SGHNT and YYREEE (reference sequence). This CDR3 spans 15 amino acids. The V and J ends lost 0 bases and 4 bases, in that order; junction bases with no gene match: 4. The CDR3 DNA reads TGTGCCAGCAGCTTGGACCCGGGACAGTACAATGAGCAGTTCTTC. It yields the protein CASSLDPGQYNEQFF.

The rearrangement uses TRBV18 and TRBJ1-4; possible D gene TRBD1, 5 bases. Germline V gene lookup returns CDR1 KGHSH and CDR2 LQKENI. This CDR3 has 13 amino acids. The V gene lost 8 bases and the J gene lost 5 bases, with 12 bases spanning the gap. CDR3 protein: CASTQQENEKLFF. The CDR3 DNA is TGTGCCAGCACACAACAGGAAAATGAAAAACTGTTTTTT. Full variable domain (rest looked up from reference TRBV18 and TRBJ1-4): NAGVMQNPRHLVRRRGQEARLRCSPMKGHSHVYWYRQLPEEGLKFMVYLQKENIIDESGMPKERFSAEFPKEGPSILRIQQVVRGDSAAYFCASTQQENEKLFFGSGTQLSVL.

Points on this clone: Within the sample, other DNA sequences also encode this same CDR3. The chain employs TRBV4-1 and TRBJ1-4, with D possibly TRBD1 on 6 matching bases. CDR1 MGHRA and CDR2 YSYEKL come from the germline V gene. V shed 0 bases and J shed 4 bases, with 12 bases lying between them. The length of the CDR3 is 16 residues. CDR3 residues: CASSQDTGQYNEKLFF. The CDR3 DNA reads as TGCGCCAGCAGCCAAGATACTGGACAGTATAATGAAAAACTGTTTTTT.

Only one count was recorded for this clone. The genes are TRBV14 and TRBJ1-1, with D uncertain. The V end lost 5 bases, the J end lost 4 bases, and 14 bases lay between the germline ends. Germline V gene sequence: CDR1 SGHDN, CDR2 FVKESK. CDR3 length: 14 amino acids. CDR3 residues: CASSVWARGTEAFF. The CDR3 DNA follows: TGTGCCAGCAGCGTGTGGGCACGGGGCACTGAAGCTTTCTTT. The entire variable domain, with the rest obtained from reference TRBV14 and TRBJ1-1, is as follows: EAGVTQFPSHSVIEKGQTVTLRCDPISGHDNLYWYRRVMGKEIKFLLHFVKESKQDESGMPNNRFLAERTGGTYSTLKVQPAELEDSGVYFCASSVWARGTEAFFGQGTRLTVV.

The rearrangement joins TRBV6-1 to TRBJ2-1, with 8 bases lining up with TRBD2. The CDR3 is 16 amino acids. Trimming removed 3 bases from V and 9 bases from J; junction bases left unmatched: 13. Germline lookup yields CDR1 MNHNS and CDR2 SASEGT. The CDR3 sequence is CASSDYIAGLGTEQFF. CDR3 sequence (DNA): TGTGCCAGCAGTGATTACATAGCGGGGTTGGGGACTGAGCAGTTCTTC.

The chain uses TRBV5-5 and TRBJ2-5; possible D gene TRBD2, 5 bases. CDR1 SGHKS and CDR2 YYEKEE come from the germline V gene (reference sequence). V gave up 4 bases and J gave up 0 bases, with 7 bases separating them. This CDR3 comprises 13 residues. The CDR3 region has the DNA TGTGCCAGCAGCACCGGGAACCAAGAGACCCAGTACTTC. This codes for CASSTGNQETQYF.

J is TRBJ1-5 and V is TRBV19, with D perhaps matching TRBD1 (6 bases). The V end was cut by 3 bases, the J end by 7 bases, with 16 bases between. From germline, CDR1 is LNHDA and CDR2 SQIVND (reference sequence). The CDR3 length is 15 residues. The DNA for the CDR3 is TGTGCCAGTAGTATCGGGTTTTTCAGGGGCCAGCCCCAGCATTTT. This sequence encodes CASSIGFFRGQPQHF. The variable domain in full, with the rest retrieved from reference TRBV19 and TRBJ1-5, is DGGITQSPKYLFRKEGQNVTLSCEQNLNHDAMYWYRQDPGQGLRLIYYSQIVNDFQKGDIAEGYSVSREKKESFPLTVTSAQKNPTAFYLCASSIGFFRGQPQHFGDGTRLSIL.

The chain employs TRBV6-6 and TRBJ1-4, with 7 bases matching TRBD1. This CDR3 is built from 14 residues. The ends lost 4 bases at V and 6 bases at J; junction bases unmatched: 5. Germline CDR1 and CDR2: MNHNY and SVGAGI (reference sequence). CDR3 in DNA: TGTGCCAGCAGTTCCGCGACAGGGTATGAAAAACTGTTTTTT. Translating it yields CASSSATGYEKLFF.

The gene calls are TRBV29-1 and TRBJ1-1; a possible D gene is TRBD1 (6 bases). V was clipped by 2 bases and J by 6 bases, with 13 bases between them. CDR1 is SQVTM, CDR2 ANQGSEA, per germline. The length of the CDR3 is 13 residues. CDR3 sequence reads: CSVESQGLAEAFF. The CDR3 bases are TGCAGCGTTGAATCGCAGGGGCTAGCTGAAGCTTTCTTT.

A few counts support this clone. The chain has TRBV7-9 and TRBJ1-1; TRBD1 matches at 8 bases. CDR3 size: 14 residues. Looked up from germline, CDR1 is SEHNR and CDR2 is FQNEAQ (reference sequence). The junction had 1 base not matched to a gene; V was cut back by 3 bases and J by 1 base. The CDR3 here is CASSFQGANTEAFF. The CDR3 DNA follows: TGTGCCAGCAGCTTCCAGGGGGCGAACACTGAAGCTTTCTTT. Full variable domain (remainder filled in from reference TRBV7-9 and TRBJ1-1): DTGVSQNPRHKITKRGQNVTFRCDPISEHNRLYWYRQTLGQGPEFLTYFQNEAQLEKSRLLSDRFSAERPKGSFSTLEIQRTEQGDSAMYLCASSFQGANTEAFFGQGTRLTVV.

A single count supports this clone. The V and J genes are TRBV7-2 and TRBJ2-7, with D perhaps TRBD2 (6 bases). The CDR3 runs to 15 residues. The germline V and J ends were trimmed by 6 bases and 5 bases, with 20 bases remaining between them. Per germline, CDR1 SGHTA and CDR2 FQGNSA. The CDR3 spells CASRVQAGRGDEQYF. CDR3 coding DNA: TGTGCCAGCAGAGTCCAAGCGGGTCGCGGGGACGAGCAGTACTTC.

This clone was observed a single time. The chain recombines TRBV7-8 with TRBJ2-5; no clear D. CDR1 is SGHVS and CDR2 is FQNEAQ in the germline V gene. CDR3 length: 13 amino acids. V shed 5 bases and J shed 4 bases, with 11 bases lying between them. This CDR3 reads CASSATGGETQYF. In DNA, the CDR3 is TGTGCCAGCAGCGCTACGGGTGGAGAGACCCAGTACTTC.

This clone was observed once. The V call is TRBV30, the J call TRBJ2-6; 10 nucleotides agree with TRBD1. The trim removed 5 bases at V and 0 bases at J, leaving 7 bases unmatched. Germline loops: CDR1 GTSNPN, CDR2 SVGIG (reference sequence). The CDR3 is 17 amino acids. DNA of the CDR3: TGTGCCTGGGACAGGGGGCTGCCCTACTCTGGGGCCAACGTCCTGACTTTC. This sequence encodes CAWDRGLPYSGANVLTF.

This chain joins TRBV4-1 and TRBJ1-1, with 8 bases matching TRBD1. V dropped 2 bases and J dropped 1; count of bases not matched to a gene: 9. The CDR3 covers 17 residues. The germline gives CDR1 MGHRA, CDR2 YSYEKL. The CDR3 loop reads CASSQIIGTGENTEAFF. CDR3 DNA sequence: TGCGCCAGCAGCCAAATAATCGGGACAGGCGAGAACACTGAAGCTTTCTTT.